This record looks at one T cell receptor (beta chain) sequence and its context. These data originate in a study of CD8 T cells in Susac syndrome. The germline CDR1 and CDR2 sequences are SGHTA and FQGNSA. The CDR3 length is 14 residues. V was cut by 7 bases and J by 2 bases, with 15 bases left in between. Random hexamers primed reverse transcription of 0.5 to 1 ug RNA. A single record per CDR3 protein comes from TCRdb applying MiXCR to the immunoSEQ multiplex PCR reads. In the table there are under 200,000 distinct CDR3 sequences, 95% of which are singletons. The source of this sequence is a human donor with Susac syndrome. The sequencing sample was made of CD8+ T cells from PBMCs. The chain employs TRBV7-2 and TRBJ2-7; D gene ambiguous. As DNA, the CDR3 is TGTGCCAGCACGACCCCCGGGCGCCCCTACGAGCAGTACTTC. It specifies CASTTPGRPYEQYF.